The next 11 T cell receptor beta chains were all read from a single sample in a study of T cell repertoires in cytomegalovirus infection. One entry per CDR3 protein results from TCRdb running MiXCR on the reads. This table has about 190,000 distinct CDR3 sequences, less than 9.5% appearing once. The sample consisted of PBMCs. The receptors come from a human donor in good health (CMV status not recorded). Some clones in this sample may be carry-over from other donors' samples.

Of note for this clonotype: A read error may produce the germline difference seen at one junction end. The gene calls are TRBV5-6 and TRBJ1-1, with D possibly TRBD1 on 6 matching bases. The CDR3 covers 16 residues. Germline lookup yields CDR1 SGHDT and CDR2 YYEEEE. CDR3 DNA: TGTGCCGGCAGCGCCCTCCGCGGGGGCGCGACAACTGAAGCTTTCTTT. Translating gives CAGSALRGGATTEAFF.

The rearrangement joins TRBV20-1 to TRBJ2-1, with 8 bases fitting TRBD2. Unmatched junction bases numbered 5, after V lost 0 bases and J lost 4 bases. Germline values: CDR1 DFQATT, CDR2 SNEGSKA (reference sequence). The CDR3 length is 15 residues. CDR3 sequence reads: CSARDSGGSYNEQFF. The CDR3 DNA reads TGCAGTGCTAGAGACAGCGGGGGTTCATACAATGAGCAGTTCTTC.

This clonotype appeared many times. The chain combines TRBV12-3 or TRBV12-4 with TRBJ2-1; TRBD2 aligns across 7 bases. This CDR3 is built from 16 residues. Germline trimming cut 6 bases from V and 3 bases from J; bases unmatched to any gene: 11. The CDR3, as DNA: TGTGCCAGCAGACCCCAAGCGGGGAGATTCTACAATGAGCAGTTCTTC. As protein: CASRPQAGRFYNEQFF.

V gene TRBV6-2 or TRBV6-3 combines with J gene TRBJ2-1, with 11 positions matching TRBD2. The CDR3 runs to 17 residues. CDR1 and CDR2 from the germline V gene are MNHEY and SVGEGT. Trimming took 2 bases from V and 9 from J; bases not matched to a gene: 12. The CDR3 bases are TGTGCCAGCAGTTACCCGGGACTAGCGGATGTCCGCCGTGAGCAGTTCTTC. Translation gives CASSYPGLADVRREQFF.

This chain links TRBV30 with TRBJ1-3, with D hard to call. The CDR3 extends over 15 amino acids. Trimming removed 2 bases from V and 1 base from J, with 12 bases in between. Germline lookup yields CDR1 GTSNPN and CDR2 SVGIG (reference sequence). The CDR3 DNA is TGTGCCTGGAGTATCCGGCGAGCATCTGGAAACACCATATATTTT. Translated, it gives CAWSIRRASGNTIYF. Together with reference TRBV30 and TRBJ1-3, the CDR3 gives the full variable domain: SQTIHQWPATLVQPVGSPLSLECTVEGTSNPNLYWYRQAAGRGLQLLFYSVGIGQISSEVPQNLSASRPQDRQFILSSKKLLLSDSGFYLCAWSIRRASGNTIYFGEGSWLTVV.

This clonotype was observed many times. The chain links TRBV7-2 to TRBJ1-4, with D unclear. V was cut by 5 bases and J by 8 bases, with 18 bases left in between. Germline CDR1 SGHTA, CDR2 FQGNSA. The CDR3 sequence is 15 residues long. DNA for the CDR3: TGTGCCAGCAGCAACTCCGGGAGATTTAGGGAAAAACTGTTTTTT. This translates into CASSNSGRFREKLFF.

This clonotype was counted only a few times. V gene TRBV12-3 or TRBV12-4 combines with J gene TRBJ1-6; weak D call: TRBD1 (6 bases). CDR3 length equals 12 residues. With 6 bases removed from V and 10 bases from J, the gap between germline ends came to 10 bases. CDR3 bases: TGTGCCAGCAGACAGGGCCAATCACCCCTCCACTTT. Translation: CASRQGQSPLHF.

This clonotype was seen repeatedly, ten times or more. This chain joins TRBV6-1 and TRBJ2-2; D could derive from TRBD1 or TRBD2 (5 bases each). CDR1 is MNHNS and CDR2 is SASEGT in the germline V gene. The V and J ends lost 6 bases and 6 bases respectively, with 17 bases between them. The CDR3 runs to 15 residues. As DNA, the CDR3 is TGTGCCAGCAGGGAGGACAATCGAGTCGCCGGGGAGCTGTTTTTT. Encoded protein: CASREDNRVAGELFF.

This clonotype was observed at least ten times. The V gene is TRBV7-2, the J gene TRBJ2-5, with TRBD2 matching over 10 bases. This CDR3 contains 15 residues. Germline V CDR1 and CDR2: SGHTA, FQGNSA. The V gene end was trimmed by 5 bases and the J gene end by 4 bases; junction bases not matched to a gene: 7. The CDR3 DNA follows: TGTGCCAGCAGCCCTGGGACTAGCGAGGGAGAGACCCAGTACTTC. Protein product: CASSPGTSEGETQYF.

The V call is TRBV11-2, the J call TRBJ1-2; D is ambiguous. The CDR3 consists of 15 residues. Germline loops: CDR1 SGHAT, CDR2 FQNNGV. V was shortened by 1 base and J by 0 bases, with 9 bases between the two germline ends. CDR3 bases: TGTGCCAGCAGCTTAGTCGCGTTAGCTAACTATGGCTACACCTTC. This sequence encodes CASSLVALANYGYTF.

There are many counts of this clonotype. This chain links TRBV7-6 with TRBJ2-3; D is possibly TRBD2 (6 bases). Germline CDR1 is SGHVS and CDR2 is FNYEAQ. V shed 1 base and J shed 2 bases, with 13 bases lying between them. The CDR3 has 16 amino acids. CDR3 amino acids: CASSLGAGPYTDTQYF. For the CDR3, the DNA is TGTGCCAGCAGCTTAGGGGCGGGGCCGTACACAGATACGCAGTATTTT. The full variable domain, in which reference TRBV7-6 and TRBJ2-3 provide the parts outside the CDR3, is GAGVSQSPRYKVTKRGQDVALRCDPISGHVSLYWYRQALGQGPEFLTYFNYEAQQDKSGLPNDRFSAERPEGSISTLTIQRTEQRDSAMYRCASSLGAGPYTDTQYFGPGTRLTVL.